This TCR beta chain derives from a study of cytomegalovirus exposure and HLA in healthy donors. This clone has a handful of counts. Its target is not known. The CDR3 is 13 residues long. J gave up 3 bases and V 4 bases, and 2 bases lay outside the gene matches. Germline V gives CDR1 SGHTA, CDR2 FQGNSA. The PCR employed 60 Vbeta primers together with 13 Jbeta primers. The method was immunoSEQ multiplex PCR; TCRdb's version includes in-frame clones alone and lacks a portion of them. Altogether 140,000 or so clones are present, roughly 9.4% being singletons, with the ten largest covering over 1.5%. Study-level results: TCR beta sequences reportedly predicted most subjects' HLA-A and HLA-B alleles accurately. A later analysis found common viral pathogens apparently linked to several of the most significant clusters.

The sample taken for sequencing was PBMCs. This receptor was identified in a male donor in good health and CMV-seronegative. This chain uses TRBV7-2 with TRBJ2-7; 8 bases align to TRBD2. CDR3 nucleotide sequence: TGTGCCAGCAGCTCGGGGGGGGGCTACGAGCAGTACTTC. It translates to CASSSGGGYEQYF.